These T cell receptor beta chains were read from a single sample in a study of CD8+CD57+ T cells in acquired aplastic anemia. Using its own MiXCR run on the reads, TCRdb lists one record per CDR3 protein. The top ten clones hold roughly 29% of a sample with about 210,000 distinct CDR3 sequences, about 59% of them seen once. The sample taken for sequencing was sorted CD4+, CD8+, or CD8+CD57+ T cells (not recorded which) from PBMCs. These receptors originate from a human donor in good health. CDR3s include the opening cysteine and the closing phenylalanine or tryptophan. D genes are given only for firm matches. Clone size, where shown, is once, few, many, or a class for clones that have expanded.

TRBD1 TRBJ2-7 many TRBV14 TGTGCCAGCAGCCCGTATGGGACAGGGTTGGTCGAGCAGTACTTC CASSPYGTGLVEQYF
TRBD1 TRBJ1-6 . TRBV7-9 TGTGCCAGCAGCTCAGCTAGACAGGGGGCTCCACCCCTCCACTTT CASSSARQGAPPLHF
. TRBJ2-7 . TRBV5-4 TGTGCCAGCAGCGAGTTCTCAGGGTCCTACTACGAGCAGTACTTC CASSEFSGSYYEQYF
. TRBJ2-2 . TRBV5-4 TGTGCCAGCAGCTCGCAGACACGAGCGAACACCGGGGAGCTGTTTTTT CASSSQTRANTGELFF
. TRBJ2-7 . TRBV7-2 TGTGCCAGCAGCTCACCAGGGATACAGGAGCAGTACTTC CASSSPGIQEQYF
. TRBJ2-5 . TRBV14 TGTGCCAGCAGCCCCGGAGTGGTTGGAGAGACCCAGTACTTC CASSPGVVGETQYF
TRBD1 TRBJ2-3 . TRBV7-2 TGTGCCAGCAGCATTGGGACAGGGGAAGATACGCAGTATTTT CASSIGTGEDTQYF
TRBD1 TRBJ1-1 . TRBV7-9 TGTGCCAGCAGCCAGGGACAGGGAGCTAACACTGAAGCTTTCTTT CASSQGQGANTEAFF
. TRBJ2-7 . TRBV24-1 TGTGCCACCAGTGATGCCGGCGCGACCGGGCGCGAGCAGTACTTC CATSDAGATGREQYF
TRBD1 TRBJ2-7 many TRBV5-1 TGCGCCAGCAGCCCGGGACAGGGGGCTCGGTACGAGCAGTACTTC CASSPGQGARYEQYF
. TRBJ1-3 many TRBV9 TGTGCCAGCAGCGTAGGGGTAAGCTCTGGAAACACCATATATTTT CASSVGVSSGNTIYF
. TRBJ1-2 . TRBV20-1 TGCAGTGCTACTGGGGAAAGCTATGGCTACACCTTC CSATGESYGYTF
. TRBJ2-1 once TRBV2 TGTGCCAGCACCCAGAACAATGAGCAGTTCTTC CASTQNNEQFF
. TRBJ2-7 . TRBV24-1 TGTGCCACCAGCGAAGGGGGAAGCTACGAGCAGTACTTC CATSEGGSYEQYF
. TRBJ2-7 . TRBV7-2 TGTGCCAGCAGCCGGCCGGGGACCTACGAGCAGTACTTC CASSRPGTYEQYF
TRBD1 TRBJ2-6 . TRBV20-1 TGCAGTGCTAGAGAGGGACAGACCTCTGGGGCCAACGTCCTGACTTTC CSAREGQTSGANVLTF